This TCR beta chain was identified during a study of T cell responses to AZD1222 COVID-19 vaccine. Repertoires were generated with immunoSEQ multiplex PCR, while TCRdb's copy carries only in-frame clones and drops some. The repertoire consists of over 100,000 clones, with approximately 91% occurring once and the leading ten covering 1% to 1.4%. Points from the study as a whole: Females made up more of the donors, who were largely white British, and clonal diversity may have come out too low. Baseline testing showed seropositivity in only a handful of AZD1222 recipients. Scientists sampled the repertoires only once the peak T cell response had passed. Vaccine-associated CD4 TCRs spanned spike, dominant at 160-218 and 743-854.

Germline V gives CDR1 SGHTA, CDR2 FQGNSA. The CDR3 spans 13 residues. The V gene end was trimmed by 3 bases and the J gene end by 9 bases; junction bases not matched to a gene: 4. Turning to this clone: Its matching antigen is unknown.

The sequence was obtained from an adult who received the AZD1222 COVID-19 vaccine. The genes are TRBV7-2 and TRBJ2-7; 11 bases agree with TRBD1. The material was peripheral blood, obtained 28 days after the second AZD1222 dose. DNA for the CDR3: TGTGCCAGCAGCTTCGTGGGACAGGGGGTGCAGTACTTC. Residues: CASSFVGQGVQYF. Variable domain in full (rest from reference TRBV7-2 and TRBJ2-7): GAGVSQSPSNKVTEKGKDVELRCDPISGHTALYWYRQSLGQGLEFLIYFQGNSAPDKSGLPSDRFSAERTGGSVSTLTIQRTQQEDSAVYLCASSFVGQGVQYFGPGTRLTVT.